The rows below give T cell receptor beta chains drawn from one sample of a study of Ad26.COV2.S vaccination and SARS-CoV-2 variants. Sequencing was performed with immunoSEQ multiplex PCR; in TCRdb, only in-frame clones are kept and a portion is missing. This sample has 380,000 or so clones; roughly 85% occur once, and the top ten carry around 7.3%. Sequencing was performed on peripheral blood, taken in a trial of Ad26.COV2.S vaccine versus placebo. These receptors all stem from a person between 18 and 60 years old who received the Ad26.COV2.S COVID-19 vaccine or a placebo. Both conserved end residues are part of each CDR3. The D gene is left open where the match is weak.

>TRBV3-1/TRBV3-2|TRBD1|TRBJ2-7
CASSQGQGFGEQYF
TGTGCCAGCAGCCAAGGACAGGGTTTTGGGGAGCAGTACTTC
>TRBV7-9|NA|TRBJ2-5
CASSSHPGTIGRETQYF
TGTGCCAGCAGCTCACACCCCGGGACAATTGGACGGGAGACCCAGTACTTC
>TRBV19|NA|TRBJ1-5
CASQGPTMFNQPQHF
TGTGCCAGTCAGGGGCCCACTATGTTTAATCAGCCCCAGCATTTT
>TRBV5-8|NA|TRBJ2-5
CASSLGGFETQYF
TGTGCCAGCAGCTTGGGAGGGTTCGAGACCCAGTACTTC
>TRBV7-3|NA|TRBJ2-3
CASSLNPDTQYF
TGTGCCAGCAGCCTGAACCCAGATACGCAGTATTTT
>TRBV24-1|NA|TRBJ1-2
CATRGTAGSYTF
TGTGCCACCAGGGGGACGGCAGGGTCCTACACCTTC
>TRBV30|NA|TRBJ1-3
CAWSVNRLGNTIYF
TGTGCCTGGAGTGTAAACAGATTGGGAAACACCATATATTTT
>TRBV6-1|TRBD1|TRBJ2-1
CASSERTGAVTYNEQFF
TGTGCCAGCAGTGAACGGACAGGAGCGGTCACCTACAATGAGCAGTTCTTC
>TRBV5-4|NA|TRBJ2-5
CASSTRGRGPETQYF
TGTGCCAGCAGCACCCGGGGCAGGGGCCCAGAGACCCAGTACTTC
>TRBV4-1|TRBD2|TRBJ2-3
CASSQRGGSTDTQYF
TGCGCCAGCAGCCAACGGGGGGGTAGCACAGATACGCAGTATTTT